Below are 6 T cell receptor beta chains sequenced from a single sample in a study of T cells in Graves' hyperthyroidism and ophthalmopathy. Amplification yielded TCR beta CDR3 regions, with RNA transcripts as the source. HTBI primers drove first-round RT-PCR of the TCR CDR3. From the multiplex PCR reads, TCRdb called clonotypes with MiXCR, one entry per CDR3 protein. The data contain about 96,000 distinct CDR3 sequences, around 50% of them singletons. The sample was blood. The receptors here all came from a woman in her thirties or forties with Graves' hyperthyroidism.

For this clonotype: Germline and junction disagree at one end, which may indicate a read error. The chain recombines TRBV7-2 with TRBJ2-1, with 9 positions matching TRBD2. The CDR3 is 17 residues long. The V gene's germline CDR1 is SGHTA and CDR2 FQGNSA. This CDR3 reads CASSLELSSGVYNEQFF. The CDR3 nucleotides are TGTGCCAGTAGCTTAGAGCTCTCTAGCGGGGTTTACAATGAGCAGTTCTTC. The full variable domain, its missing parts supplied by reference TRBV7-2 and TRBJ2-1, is GAGVSQSPSNKVTEKGKDVELRCDPISGHTALYWYRQSLGQGLEFLIYFQGNSAPDKSGLPSDRFSAERTGGSVSTLTIQRTQQEDSAVYLCASSLELSSGVYNEQFFGPGTRLTVL.

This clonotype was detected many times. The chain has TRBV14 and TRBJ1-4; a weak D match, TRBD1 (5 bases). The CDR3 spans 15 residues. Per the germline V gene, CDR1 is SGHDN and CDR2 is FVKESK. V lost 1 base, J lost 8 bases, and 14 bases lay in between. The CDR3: CASSQGSGLREKLFF. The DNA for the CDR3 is TGTGCCAGCAGCCAAGGGTCGGGGCTTCGGGAAAAACTGTTTTTT.

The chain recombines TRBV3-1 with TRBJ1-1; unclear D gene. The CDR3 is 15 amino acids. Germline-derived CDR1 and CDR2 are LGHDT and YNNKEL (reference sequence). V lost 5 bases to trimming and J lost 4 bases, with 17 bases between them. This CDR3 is CASSKGGRLGTEAFF. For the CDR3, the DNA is TGTGCCAGCAGCAAAGGAGGCAGGCTGGGCACTGAAGCTTTCTTT.

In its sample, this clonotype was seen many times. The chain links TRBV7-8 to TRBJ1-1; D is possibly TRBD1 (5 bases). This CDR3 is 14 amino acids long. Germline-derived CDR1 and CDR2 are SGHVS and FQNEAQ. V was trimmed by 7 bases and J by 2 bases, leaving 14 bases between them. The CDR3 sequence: CASKNPGRNTEAFF. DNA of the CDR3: TGTGCCAGCAAAAACCCGGGGCGAAACACTGAAGCTTTCTTT.

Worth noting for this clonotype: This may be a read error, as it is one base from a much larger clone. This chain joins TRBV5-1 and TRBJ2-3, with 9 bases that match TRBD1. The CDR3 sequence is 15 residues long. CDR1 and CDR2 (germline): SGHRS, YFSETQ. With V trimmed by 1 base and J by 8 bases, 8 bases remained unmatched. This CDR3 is CASSLRGQGAGTQYF. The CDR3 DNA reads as TGCGCCAGCAGCTTGAGGGGACAGGGTGCAGGTACGCAGTATTTT.

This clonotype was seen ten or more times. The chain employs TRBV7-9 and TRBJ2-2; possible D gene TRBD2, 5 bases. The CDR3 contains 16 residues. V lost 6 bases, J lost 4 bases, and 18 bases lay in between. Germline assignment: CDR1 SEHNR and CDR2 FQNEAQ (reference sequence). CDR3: CASSSPLGVGTGELFF. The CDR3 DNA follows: TGTGCCAGCAGTTCGCCACTCGGGGTAGGCACCGGGGAGCTGTTTTTT.